This T cell receptor (beta chain) was sequenced during a study of regulatory T cells in long-lasting Graves disease. CDR3 length: 14 residues. Germline V gene sequence: CDR1 MNHNS, CDR2 SASEGT. With 6 bases removed from V and 0 bases from J, the gap between germline ends came to 12 bases. Study observations and caveats: Favoring TRBV28, TRBJ1-2 and TRBJ2-5 was a feature seen in persistent disease.

Points on this clonotype: Its antigen is unknown.

iRepertoire HTBI primers and Arm-PCR of CDR3 regions built TCR beta libraries. Each CDR3 protein is one row after TCRdb ran MiXCR on the multiplex PCR reads. Among a few hundred thousand distinct CDR3 sequences listed, about a quarter were seen once. As for time point: persistent/refractory GD, antithyroid drugs over 5 years with positive TRAb. The TCR library was prepared using RNA isolated from PBMCs. Sample: peripheral blood mononuclear cells (PBMCs), taken when the disease was refractory, from a patient treated with antithyroid drugs. The receptor was derived from a female donor with Graves disease. The rearrangement joins TRBV6-1 to TRBJ2-7; D uncertain. This chain's CDR3 is CASSFLSSSYEQYF. In DNA, the CDR3 is TGTGCCAGCAGCTTTTTATCCTCCTCCTACGAGCAGTACTTC.